This note documents a single T cell receptor (beta chain) sequence. These data come from a study of molecular identifiers for immune sequencing clone quantification. TCRdb re-derived calls from the PCR reads in MiXCR, one entry per CDR3 protein. The sample records hundreds of thousands of distinct CDR3 sequences, approximately 24% being singletons. Input material: naive CD8+ T cells from blood, with Jurkat cell RNA spiked in. Subset meaning: FACS-sorted CD8+CD4-CCR7+CD45RA+ naive T cells. This clonotype was obtained from a human donor in good health. Some libraries in this study had Jurkat cell RNA spiked in.

CDR3 nucleotide sequence: TGTGCCAGCACCACAGGGGGCCTGGGCACAGATACGCAGTATTTT. This gives the protein CASTTGGLGTDTQYF. The rearrangement uses TRBV3-1 and TRBJ2-3; 9 bases match TRBD1. The ends lost 7 bases at V and 1 base at J; junction bases unmatched: 6. Germline V lookup: CDR1 LGHDT, CDR2 YNNKEL (reference sequence). This CDR3 comprises 15 residues.